The sequence of this T cell receptor beta chain was determined in a study of blood T cell repertoires in COVID-19. The overall study: Samples of COVID-19 (acute and convalescent) were obtained from the United States, Italy and Spain. Nucleic acid was either cDNA or gDNA, and it came from T cells, B-cell-depleted T cells, or PBMCs.

Patients of the Seattle cohort, enrolled during active infection, were followed longitudinally. Authors' methods: Nucleated cell number was recorded as an estimate derived from reference gene primer amplification. Data came from immunoSEQ multiplex PCR; TCRdb stores just in-frame clones and leaves some out. V and J calls and clone size are given by that table; D and trimming were obtained from the DNA. Of 380,000 or so clones in the sample, approximately 86% were seen once. Germline V gene lookup returns CDR1 MGHRA and CDR2 YSYEKL. V dropped 0 bases and J dropped 5; count of bases not matched to a gene: 2. The CDR3 consists of 15 residues.

Sequencing was performed on peripheral blood. The sequence was obtained from a woman aged 55-70 years with COVID-19, enrolled during active disease. The chain is built from TRBV4-1 and TRBJ2-1; 9 nucleotides agree with TRBD2. This CDR3 is CASSQDSGRNNEQFF. Written as DNA, the CDR3 is TGCGCCAGCAGCCAAGATAGCGGGAGAAACAATGAGCAGTTCTTC.